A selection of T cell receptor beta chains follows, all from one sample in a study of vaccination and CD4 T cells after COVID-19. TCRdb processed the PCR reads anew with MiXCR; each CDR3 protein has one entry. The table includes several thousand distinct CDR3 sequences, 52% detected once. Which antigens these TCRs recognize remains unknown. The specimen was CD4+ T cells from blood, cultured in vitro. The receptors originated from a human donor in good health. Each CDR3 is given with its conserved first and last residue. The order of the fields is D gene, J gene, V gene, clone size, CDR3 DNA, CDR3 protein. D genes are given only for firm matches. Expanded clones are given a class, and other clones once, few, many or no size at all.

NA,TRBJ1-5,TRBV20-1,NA,TGCAGTGCTAGACGGCCAGCCGGGGTACATCAGCCCCAGCATTTT,CSARRPAGVHQPQHF
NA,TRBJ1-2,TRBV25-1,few,TGTGCCAGCAGTGGCCAGGCCTACTATGGCTACACCTTC,CASSGQAYYGYTF
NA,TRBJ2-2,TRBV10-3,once,TGTGCCATCAGTGAGAGGGCAGGGGCTGCCGGGGAGCTGTTTTTT,CAISERAGAAGELFF
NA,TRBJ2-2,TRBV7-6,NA,TGTGCCAGCAGCCGGGGGGCAGGGAGAAGCACCGGGGAGCTGTTTTTT,CASSRGAGRSTGELFF
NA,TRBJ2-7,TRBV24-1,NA,TGTGCCACCTCTTTTGGTTTAAGCGAGCAGTACTTC,CATSFGLSEQYF
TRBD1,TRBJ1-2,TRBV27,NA,TGTGCCACCACCGGGACAGGAGTCGACGGCTACACCTTC,CATTGTGVDGYTF
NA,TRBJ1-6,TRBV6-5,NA,TGTGCCAGCAGTTACTCGGTCTATTCACCCCTCCACTTT,CASSYSVYSPLHF
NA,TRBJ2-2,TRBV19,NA,TGTGCCAGTGAACGGGACTGGCGCGGGGAGCTGTTTTTT,CASERDWRGELFF
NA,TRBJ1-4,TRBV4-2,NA,TGTGCCAGTAGCCAAGAAAGGTTTAATGAAAAACTGTTTTTT,CASSQERFNEKLFF
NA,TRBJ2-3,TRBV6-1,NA,TGTGCCAGCAGTGAGACAGGGGTTGCGCGGGGGGACACAGATACGCAGTATTTT,CASSETGVARGDTDTQYF
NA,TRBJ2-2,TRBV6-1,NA,TGTGCCAGCAGTGAATACCGGGGCATTGGCGGGGAGCTGTTTTTT,CASSEYRGIGGELFF
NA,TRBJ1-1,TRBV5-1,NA,TGCGCCAGCAGAATGCTAGGGGACAACACTGAAGCTTTCTTT,CASRMLGDNTEAFF
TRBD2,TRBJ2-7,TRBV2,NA,TGTGCCAGCAGTCGGCTAGCGGGAGCAGTGGGCGAGCAGTACTTC,CASSRLAGAVGEQYF
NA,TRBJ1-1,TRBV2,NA,TGTGCCAGCAGTGTTATGGGGGTCACTGAAGCTTTCTTT,CASSVMGVTEAFF
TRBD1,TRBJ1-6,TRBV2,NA,TGTGCCAGCAGTGTGATGGGGACAGGGAATTCACCCCTCCACTTT,CASSVMGTGNSPLHF
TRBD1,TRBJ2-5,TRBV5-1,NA,TGCGCCAGCAGCTTAGGGACAGCTCGGGAGACCCAGTACTTC,CASSLGTARETQYF
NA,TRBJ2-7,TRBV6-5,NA,TGTGCCAGCAGTTACTCATTCTCTCAGGGATCCGAGCAGTACTTC,CASSYSFSQGSEQYF
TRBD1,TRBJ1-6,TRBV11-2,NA,TGTGCCAGCAGCTCCGGGACAGTCTCCTATAATTCACCCCTCCACTTT,CASSSGTVSYNSPLHF
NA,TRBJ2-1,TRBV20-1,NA,TGCAGTGCTTCTCCTCCCGTGGGACTCTACAATGAGCAGTTCTTC,CSASPPVGLYNEQFF
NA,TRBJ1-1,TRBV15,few,TGTGCCACCAGCCGAACAAGGCCGGGGAACACTGAAGCTTTCTTT,CATSRTRPGNTEAFF
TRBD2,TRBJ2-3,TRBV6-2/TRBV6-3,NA,TGTGCCAGCTCCAATAGCGGGGGTGTCTCAGATACGCAGTATTTT,CASSNSGGVSDTQYF
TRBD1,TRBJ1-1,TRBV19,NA,TGTGCCCAACTACCGCAGACAGGGGGACCTGAAGCTTTCTTT,CAQLPQTGGPEAFF
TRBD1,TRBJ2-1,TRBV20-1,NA,TGCAGTGCCCTCGCAGGGACAGGGGACAATGAGCAGTTCTTC,CSALAGTGDNEQFF
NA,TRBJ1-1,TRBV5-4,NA,TGTGCCAGCAGCCAAACAGAGAACACTGAAGCTTTCTTT,CASSQTENTEAFF
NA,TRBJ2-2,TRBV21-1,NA,TGTGCCAGCAGCAAACTGGTGGATACCGGGGAGCTGTTTTTT,CASSKLVDTGELFF
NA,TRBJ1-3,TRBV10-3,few,TGTGCCACAACAGGCTACTCTGGAAACACCATATATTTT,CATTGYSGNTIYF
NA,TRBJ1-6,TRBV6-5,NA,TGTGCCAGCAGTTATCTCGGGGGGCTGGCGGGCTCCTATAATTCACCCCTCCACTTT,CASSYLGGLAGSYNSPLHF
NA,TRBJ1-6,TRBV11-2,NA,TGTGCCAGCAGCACGTCCGGGACGGCGAATTCACCCCTCCACTTT,CASSTSGTANSPLHF
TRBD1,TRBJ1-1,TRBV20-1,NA,TGCAGTGCTAGGATGGGGACAGGGGGTTGGGCAGGGTATACTGAAGCTTTCTTT,CSARMGTGGWAGYTEAFF